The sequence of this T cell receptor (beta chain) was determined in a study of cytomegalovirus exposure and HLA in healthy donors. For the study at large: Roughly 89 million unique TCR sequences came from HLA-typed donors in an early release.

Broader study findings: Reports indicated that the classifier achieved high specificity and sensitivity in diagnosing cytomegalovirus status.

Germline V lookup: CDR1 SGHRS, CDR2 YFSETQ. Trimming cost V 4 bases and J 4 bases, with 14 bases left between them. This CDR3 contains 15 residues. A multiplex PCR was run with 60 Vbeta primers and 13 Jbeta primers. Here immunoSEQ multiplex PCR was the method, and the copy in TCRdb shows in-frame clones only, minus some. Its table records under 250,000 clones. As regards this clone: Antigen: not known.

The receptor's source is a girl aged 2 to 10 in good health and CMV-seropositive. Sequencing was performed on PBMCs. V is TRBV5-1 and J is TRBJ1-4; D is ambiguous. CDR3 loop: CASSRTGSNNEKLFF. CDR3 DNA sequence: TGCGCCAGCAGCCGGACGGGGTCCAATAATGAAAAACTGTTTTTT.